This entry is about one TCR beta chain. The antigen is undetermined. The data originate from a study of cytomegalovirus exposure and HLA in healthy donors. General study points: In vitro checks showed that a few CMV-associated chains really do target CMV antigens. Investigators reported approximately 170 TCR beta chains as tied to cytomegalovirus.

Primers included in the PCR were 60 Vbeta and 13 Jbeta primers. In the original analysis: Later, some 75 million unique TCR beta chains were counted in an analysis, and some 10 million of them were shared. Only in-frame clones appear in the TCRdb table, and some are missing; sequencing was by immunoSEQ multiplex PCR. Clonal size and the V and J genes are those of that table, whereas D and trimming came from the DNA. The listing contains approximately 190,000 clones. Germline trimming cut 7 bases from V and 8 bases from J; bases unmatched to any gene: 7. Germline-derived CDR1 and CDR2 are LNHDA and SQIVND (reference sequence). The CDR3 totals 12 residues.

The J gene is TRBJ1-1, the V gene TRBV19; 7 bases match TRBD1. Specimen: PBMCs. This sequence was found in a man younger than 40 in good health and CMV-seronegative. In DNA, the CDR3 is TGTGCCAGTACCCAATGGGACAGCGAAGCTTTCTTT. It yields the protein CASTQWDSEAFF.